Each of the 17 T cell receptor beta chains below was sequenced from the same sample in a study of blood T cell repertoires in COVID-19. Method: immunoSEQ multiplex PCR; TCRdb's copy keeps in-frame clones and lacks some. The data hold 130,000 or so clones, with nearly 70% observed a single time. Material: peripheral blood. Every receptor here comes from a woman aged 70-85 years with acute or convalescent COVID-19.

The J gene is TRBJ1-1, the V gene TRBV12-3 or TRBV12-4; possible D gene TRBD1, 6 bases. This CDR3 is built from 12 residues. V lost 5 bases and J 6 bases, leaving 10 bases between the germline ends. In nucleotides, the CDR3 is TGTGCCAGCAGTCAGGGGTATGCTGAAGCTTTCTTT. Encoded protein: CASSQGYAEAFF.

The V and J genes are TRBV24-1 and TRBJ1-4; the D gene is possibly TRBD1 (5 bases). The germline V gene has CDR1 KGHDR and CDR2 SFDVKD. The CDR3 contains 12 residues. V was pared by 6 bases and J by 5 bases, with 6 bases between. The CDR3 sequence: CATSSGNEKLFF. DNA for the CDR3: TGTGCCACCAGTTCAGGGAATGAAAAACTGTTTTTT.

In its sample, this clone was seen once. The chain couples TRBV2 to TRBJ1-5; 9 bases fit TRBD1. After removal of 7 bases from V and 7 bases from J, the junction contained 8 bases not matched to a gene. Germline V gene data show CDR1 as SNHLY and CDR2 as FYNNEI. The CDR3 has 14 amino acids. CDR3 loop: CASIRDRVGQPQHF. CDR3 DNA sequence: TGTGCCAGCATTCGGGACAGGGTGGGACAGCCCCAGCATTTT. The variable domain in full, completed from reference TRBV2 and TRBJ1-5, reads EPEVTQTPSHQVTQMGQEVILRCVPISNHLYFYWYRQILGQKVEFLVSFYNNEISEKSEIFDDQFSVERPDGSNFTLKIRSTKLEDSAMYFCASIRDRVGQPQHFGDGTRLSIL.

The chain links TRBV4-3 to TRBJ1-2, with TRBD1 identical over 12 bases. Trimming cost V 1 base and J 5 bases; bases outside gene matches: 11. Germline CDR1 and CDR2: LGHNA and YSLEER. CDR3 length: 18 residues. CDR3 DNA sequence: TGCGCCAGCAGCCAAGCGGGACAGGGGGCCTTGAGTGGGTATGGCTACACCTTC. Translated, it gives CASSQAGQGALSGYGYTF.

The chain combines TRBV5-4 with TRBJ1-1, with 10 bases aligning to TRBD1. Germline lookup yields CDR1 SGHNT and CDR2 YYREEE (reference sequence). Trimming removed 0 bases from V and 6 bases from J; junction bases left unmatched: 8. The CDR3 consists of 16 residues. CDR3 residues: CASSLVRTGGIAEAFF. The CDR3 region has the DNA TGTGCCAGCAGCTTGGTTAGGACAGGGGGAATCGCTGAAGCTTTCTTT. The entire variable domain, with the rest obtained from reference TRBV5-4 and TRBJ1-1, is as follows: ETGVTQSPTHLIKTRGQQVTLRCSSQSGHNTVSWYQQALGQGPQFIFQYYREEENGRGNFPPRFSGLQFPNYSSELNVNALELDDSALYLCASSLVRTGGIAEAFFGQGTRLTVV.

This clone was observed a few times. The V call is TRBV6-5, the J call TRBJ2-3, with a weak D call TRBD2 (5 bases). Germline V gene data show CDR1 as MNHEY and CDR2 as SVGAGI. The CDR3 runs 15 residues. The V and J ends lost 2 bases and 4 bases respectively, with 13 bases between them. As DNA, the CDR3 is TGTGCCAGCAGTTACGGGGAGTCCTCGTCAGATACGCAGTATTTT. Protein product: CASSYGESSSDTQYF.

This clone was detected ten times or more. The chain's CDR3 is CASSPSGGERSYEQYF. The CDR3 nucleotides are TGCGCCAGCAGCCCGAGTGGGGGCGAGAGGTCCTACGAGCAGTACTTC. The V call is TRBV5-1, the J call TRBJ2-7; D is perhaps TRBD1 (6 bases). Trimming left V 4 bases short and J 1 base short, with 18 bases between. The V gene's germline CDR1 is SGHRS and CDR2 YFSETQ. The CDR3 length is 16 residues.

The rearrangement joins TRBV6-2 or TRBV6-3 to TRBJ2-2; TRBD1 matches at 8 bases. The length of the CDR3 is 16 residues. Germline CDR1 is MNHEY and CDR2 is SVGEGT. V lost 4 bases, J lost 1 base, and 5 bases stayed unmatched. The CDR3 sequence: CASSSTGGENTGELFF. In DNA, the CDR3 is TGTGCCAGCAGTTCCACAGGGGGAGAGAACACCGGGGAGCTGTTTTTT.

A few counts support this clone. CDR3 DNA: TGTGCCACATCCCTACGAACCTTCAACTATGGCTACACCTTC. Amino acids: CATSLRTFNYGYTF. The chain employs TRBV2 and TRBJ1-2; no firm D call. CDR3 size: 14 residues. Trimming pared 10 bases from V and 2 bases from J, leaving 17 bases between. Germline V gene lookup returns CDR1 SNHLY and CDR2 FYNNEI.

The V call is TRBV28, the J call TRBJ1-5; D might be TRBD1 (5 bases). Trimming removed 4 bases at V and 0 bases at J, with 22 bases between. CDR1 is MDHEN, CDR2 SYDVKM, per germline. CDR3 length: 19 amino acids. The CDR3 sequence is CASSSGQRRGTYSNQPQHF. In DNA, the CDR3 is TGTGCCAGCAGTTCCGGGCAAAGGAGGGGAACGTATAGCAATCAGCCCCAGCATTTT.

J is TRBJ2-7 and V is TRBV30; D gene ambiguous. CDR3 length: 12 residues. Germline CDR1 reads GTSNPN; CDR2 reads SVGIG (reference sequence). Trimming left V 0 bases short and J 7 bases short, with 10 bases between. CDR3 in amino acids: CAWSVRSREQYF. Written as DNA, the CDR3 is TGTGCCTGGAGTGTACGCAGCAGGGAGCAGTACTTC.

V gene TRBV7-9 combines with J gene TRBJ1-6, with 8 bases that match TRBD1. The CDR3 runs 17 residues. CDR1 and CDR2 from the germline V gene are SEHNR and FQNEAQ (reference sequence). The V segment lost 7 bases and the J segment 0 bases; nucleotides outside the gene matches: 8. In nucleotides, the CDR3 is TGTGCCAGCAACAGATACAGGGGGACCTCCTATAATTCACCCCTCCACTTT. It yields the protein CASNRYRGTSYNSPLHF.

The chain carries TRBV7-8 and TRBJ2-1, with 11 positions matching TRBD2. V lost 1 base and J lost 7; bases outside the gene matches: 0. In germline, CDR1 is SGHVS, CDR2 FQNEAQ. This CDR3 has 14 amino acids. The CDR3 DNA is TGTGCCAGCAGCTTAGGACTAGCGGGAAATGAGCAGTTCTTC. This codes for CASSLGLAGNEQFF.

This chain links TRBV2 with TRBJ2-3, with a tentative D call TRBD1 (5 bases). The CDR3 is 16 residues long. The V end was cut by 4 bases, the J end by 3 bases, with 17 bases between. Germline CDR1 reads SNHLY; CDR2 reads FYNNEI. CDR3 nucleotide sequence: TGTGCCAGCAGTGCAGGGCATTTTGAAAGAACAGATACGCAGTATTTT. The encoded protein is CASSAGHFERTDTQYF.

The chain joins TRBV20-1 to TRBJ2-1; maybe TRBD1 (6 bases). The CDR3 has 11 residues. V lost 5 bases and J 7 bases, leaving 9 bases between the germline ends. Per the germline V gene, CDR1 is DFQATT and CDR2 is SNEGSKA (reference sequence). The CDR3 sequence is CSAYRVNEQFF. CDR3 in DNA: TGCAGTGCTTACAGGGTAAATGAGCAGTTCTTC.

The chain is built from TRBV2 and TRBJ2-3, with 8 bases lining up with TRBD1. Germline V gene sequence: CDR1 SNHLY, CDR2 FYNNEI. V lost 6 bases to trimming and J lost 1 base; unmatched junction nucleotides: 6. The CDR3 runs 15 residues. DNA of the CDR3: TGTGCCAGCAGCGTCTTGGACAGGGGCACAGATACGCAGTATTTT. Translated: CASSVLDRGTDTQYF.

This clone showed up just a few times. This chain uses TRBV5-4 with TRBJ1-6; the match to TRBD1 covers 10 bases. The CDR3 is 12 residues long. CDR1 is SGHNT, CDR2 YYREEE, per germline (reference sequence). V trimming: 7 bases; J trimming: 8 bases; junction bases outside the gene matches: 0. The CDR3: CASGTGDSPLHF. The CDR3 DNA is TGTGCCAGCGGGACAGGGGATTCACCCCTCCACTTT.